The 2 T cell receptor beta chains listed next were all sequenced from one sample in a study of blood T cell repertoires in COVID-19. Sequencing was performed with immunoSEQ multiplex PCR; in TCRdb, only in-frame clones are kept and a portion is missing. The sample holds some 48,000 clones, about 86% seen once. Specimen: peripheral blood. These receptors all stem from a woman aged 80 or over with acute or convalescent COVID-19.

V usage is TRBV2 and J usage is TRBJ1-5; 7 bases are shared with TRBD1. The J segment lost 0 bases and the V segment lost 5 bases, leaving 16 bases of the junction unmatched. This CDR3 region has 19 residues. Germline values: CDR1 SNHLY, CDR2 FYNNEI. The CDR3 protein is CASSPEVPGQTYSNQPQHF. In DNA form, the CDR3 reads TGTGCCAGCAGTCCCGAAGTCCCGGGACAGACTTATAGCAATCAGCCCCAGCATTTT.

This chain uses TRBV5-5 with TRBJ1-1, with 8 bases matching TRBD1. Per the germline V gene, CDR1 is SGHKS and CDR2 is YYEKEE (reference sequence). The CDR3 length is 13 residues. V lost 4 bases and J lost 3; bases outside the gene matches: 2. The CDR3 nucleotides are TGTGCCAGCAGCCCGGACAGGGACACTGAAGCTTTCTTT. Translation: CASSPDRDTEAFF.